There are many counts of the clone carrying this T cell receptor beta chain. Every individual TCR cDNA molecule carried its own unique molecular identifier, which allowed correction of PCR and sequencing errors. TCRdb ran MiXCR on the 5' RACE reads and lists one entry per CDR3 protein. The table shows some 38,000 distinct CDR3 sequences, with under 4% occurring only once. J was trimmed by 5 bases and V by 4 bases; bases with no gene match: 7. This CDR3 is 15 amino acids long. Germline CDR1 MNHEY, CDR2 SVGEGT. The data stem from a study of spatial heterogeneity in lung cancer. This sample's time point: sample taken at primary tumor resection.

This clonotype was sampled from a male donor with early-stage non-small cell lung cancer. J is TRBJ1-5 and V is TRBV6-2 or TRBV6-3; TRBD1 matches at 8 bases. The source was normal lung tissue next to the tumor, collected at surgery. Here the CDR3 reads CASSFPGQGDQPQHF. CDR3 nucleotides: TGTGCCAGCAGTTTCCCCGGACAGGGCGATCAGCCCCAGCATTTT.